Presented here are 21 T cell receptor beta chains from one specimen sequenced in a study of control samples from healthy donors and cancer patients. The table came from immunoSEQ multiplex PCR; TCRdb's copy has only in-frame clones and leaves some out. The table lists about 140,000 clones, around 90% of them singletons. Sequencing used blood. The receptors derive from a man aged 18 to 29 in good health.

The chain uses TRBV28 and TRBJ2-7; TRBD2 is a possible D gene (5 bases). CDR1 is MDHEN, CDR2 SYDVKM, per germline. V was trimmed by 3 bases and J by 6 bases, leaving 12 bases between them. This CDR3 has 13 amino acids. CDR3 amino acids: CASSFPLAGEQYF. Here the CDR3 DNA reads TGTGCCAGCAGTTTTCCCCTAGCCGGCGAGCAGTACTTC.

CDR3 DNA: TGTGCCATCAGTGCGGTAGGGGCGAGGGAGACCCAGTACTTC. As protein: CAISAVGARETQYF. The chain links TRBV10-3 to TRBJ2-5; D may be TRBD1 (5 bases). CDR1 and CDR2 from the germline V gene are ENHRY and SYGVKD. This CDR3 has 14 amino acids. V was trimmed by 4 bases and J by 5 bases, leaving 14 bases between them.

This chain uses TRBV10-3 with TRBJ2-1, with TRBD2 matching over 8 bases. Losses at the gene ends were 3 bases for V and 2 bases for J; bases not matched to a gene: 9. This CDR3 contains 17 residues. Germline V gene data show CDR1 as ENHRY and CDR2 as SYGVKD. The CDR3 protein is CAISDRPSRGAYNEQFF. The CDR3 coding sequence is TGTGCCATCAGTGATCGCCCGTCGCGGGGGGCCTACAATGAGCAGTTCTTC.

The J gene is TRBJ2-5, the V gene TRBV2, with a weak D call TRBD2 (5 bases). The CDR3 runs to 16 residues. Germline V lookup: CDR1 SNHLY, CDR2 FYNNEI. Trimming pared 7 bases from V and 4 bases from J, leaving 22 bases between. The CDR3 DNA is TGTGCCAGCACCCGAAACTCTGAGGTAGCGCGAGAGACCCAGTACTTC. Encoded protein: CASTRNSEVARETQYF.

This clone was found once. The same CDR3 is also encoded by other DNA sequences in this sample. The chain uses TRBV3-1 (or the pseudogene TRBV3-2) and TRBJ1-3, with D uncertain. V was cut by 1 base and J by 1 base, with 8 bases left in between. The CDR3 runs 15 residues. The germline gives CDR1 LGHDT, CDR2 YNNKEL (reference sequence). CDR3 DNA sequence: TGTGCCAGCAGCCAAGGCGAGGGATCTGGAAACACCATATATTTT. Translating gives CASSQGEGSGNTIYF.

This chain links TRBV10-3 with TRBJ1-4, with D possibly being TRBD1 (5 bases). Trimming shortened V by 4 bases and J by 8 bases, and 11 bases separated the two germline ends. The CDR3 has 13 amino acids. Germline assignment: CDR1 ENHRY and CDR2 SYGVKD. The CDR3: CAISVRQGEKLFF. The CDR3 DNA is TGTGCCATCAGTGTCCGGCAGGGCGAAAAACTGTTTTTT.

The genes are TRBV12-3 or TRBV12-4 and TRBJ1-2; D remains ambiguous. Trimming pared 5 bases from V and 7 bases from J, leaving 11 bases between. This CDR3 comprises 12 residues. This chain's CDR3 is CASSDLRAGYTF. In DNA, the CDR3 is TGTGCCAGCAGTGATTTGCGGGCTGGCTACACCTTC.

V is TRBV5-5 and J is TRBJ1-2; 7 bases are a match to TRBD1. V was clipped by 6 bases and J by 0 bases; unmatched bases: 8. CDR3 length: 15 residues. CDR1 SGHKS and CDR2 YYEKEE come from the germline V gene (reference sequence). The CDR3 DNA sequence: TGTGCCAGCACCGAATGGCAGGGGGCTAACTATGGCTACACCTTC. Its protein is CASTEWQGANYGYTF.

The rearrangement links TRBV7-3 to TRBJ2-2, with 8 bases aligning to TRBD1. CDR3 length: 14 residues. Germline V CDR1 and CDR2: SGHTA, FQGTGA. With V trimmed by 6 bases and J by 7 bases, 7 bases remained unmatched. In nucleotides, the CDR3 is TGTGCCAGCAGTCTCCAGGGGGCTAACGGGGAGCTGTTTTTT. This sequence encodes CASSLQGANGELFF.

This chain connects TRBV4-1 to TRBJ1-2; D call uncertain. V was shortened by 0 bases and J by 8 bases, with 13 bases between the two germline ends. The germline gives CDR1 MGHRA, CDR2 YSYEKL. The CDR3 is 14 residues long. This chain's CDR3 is CASSQEGGVGGYTF. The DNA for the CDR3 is TGCGCCAGCAGCCAAGAGGGAGGCGTCGGAGGCTACACCTTC.

The CDR3 sequence: CASSPGQENTGELFF. The CDR3 coding sequence is TGTGCCAGCTCACCAGGACAGGAGAACACCGGGGAGCTGTTTTTT. V and J are TRBV18 and TRBJ2-2; 7 positions match TRBD1. From germline, CDR1 is KGHSH and CDR2 LQKENI. V was pared by 2 bases and J by 1 base, with 1 base of the junction left unmatched. This CDR3 has 15 amino acids.

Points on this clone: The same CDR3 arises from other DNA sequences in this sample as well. In nucleotides, the CDR3 is TGTGCCAGCAGTGTCCGGTACGAGCAGTACTTC. It codes for CASSVRYEQYF. This chain uses TRBV2 with TRBJ2-7; no clear D gene. In germline, CDR1 is SNHLY, CDR2 FYNNEI. The CDR3 is made up of 11 amino acids. Trimming stripped 4 bases from V and 4 bases from J, with 5 bases between.

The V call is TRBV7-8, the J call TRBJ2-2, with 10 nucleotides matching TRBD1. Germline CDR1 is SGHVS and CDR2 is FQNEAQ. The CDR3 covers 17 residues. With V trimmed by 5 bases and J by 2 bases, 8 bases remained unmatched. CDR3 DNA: TGTGCCAGCAGCGCCCGGACAGGGGGGTTTAACACCGGGGAGCTGTTTTTT. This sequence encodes CASSARTGGFNTGELFF.

This chain's CDR3 is CASSEAAGRAGYGYTF. The DNA for the CDR3 is TGTGCCAGCAGTGAAGCGGCGGGCAGGGCCGGCTATGGCTACACCTTC. The V and J genes are TRBV6-1 and TRBJ1-2, with a weak D call TRBD1 (5 bases). CDR3 length equals 16 residues. V shed 0 bases and J shed 4 bases, with 15 bases lying between them. The germline CDR1 and CDR2 sequences are MNHNS and SASEGT.

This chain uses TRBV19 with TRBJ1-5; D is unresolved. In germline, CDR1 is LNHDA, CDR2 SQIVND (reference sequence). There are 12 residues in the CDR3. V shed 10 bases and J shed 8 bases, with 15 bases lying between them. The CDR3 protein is CATQRVGEPQHF. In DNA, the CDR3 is TGTGCCACCCAGAGGGTCGGGGAGCCCCAGCATTTT.

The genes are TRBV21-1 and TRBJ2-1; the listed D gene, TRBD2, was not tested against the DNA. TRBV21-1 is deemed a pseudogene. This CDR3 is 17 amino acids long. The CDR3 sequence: CASSKKRGRDIYNEQFF. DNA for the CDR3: TGTGCCAGCAGCAAGAAGCGGGGCCGGGACATATACAATGAGCAGTTCTTC.

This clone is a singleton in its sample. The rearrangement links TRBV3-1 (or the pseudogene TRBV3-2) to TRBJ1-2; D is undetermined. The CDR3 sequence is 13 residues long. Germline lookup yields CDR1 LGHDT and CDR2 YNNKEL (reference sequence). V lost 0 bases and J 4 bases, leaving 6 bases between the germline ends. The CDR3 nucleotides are TGTGCCAGCAGCCAAGAATCCGTCTATGGCTACACCTTC. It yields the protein CASSQESVYGYTF.

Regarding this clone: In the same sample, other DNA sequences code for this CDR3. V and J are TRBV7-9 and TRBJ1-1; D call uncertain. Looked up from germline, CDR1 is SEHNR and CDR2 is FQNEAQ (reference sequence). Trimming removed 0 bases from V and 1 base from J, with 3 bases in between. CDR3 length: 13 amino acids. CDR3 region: CASSLAANTEAFF. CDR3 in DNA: TGTGCCAGCAGCTTAGCCGCGAACACTGAAGCTTTCTTT.

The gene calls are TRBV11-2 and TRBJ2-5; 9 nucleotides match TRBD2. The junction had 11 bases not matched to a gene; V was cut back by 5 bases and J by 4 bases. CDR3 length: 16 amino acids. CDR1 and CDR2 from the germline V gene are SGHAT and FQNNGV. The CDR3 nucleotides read TGTGCCAGCAGCACCGACCCGCTAGCGGGGTTAGAGACCCAGTACTTC. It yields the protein CASSTDPLAGLETQYF. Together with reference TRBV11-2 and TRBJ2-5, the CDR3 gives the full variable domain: EAGVAQSPRYKIIEKRQSVAFWCNPISGHATLYWYQQILGQGPKLLIQFQNNGVVDDSQLPKDRFSAERLKGVDSTLKIQPAKLEDSAVYLCASSTDPLAGLETQYFGPGTRLLVL.

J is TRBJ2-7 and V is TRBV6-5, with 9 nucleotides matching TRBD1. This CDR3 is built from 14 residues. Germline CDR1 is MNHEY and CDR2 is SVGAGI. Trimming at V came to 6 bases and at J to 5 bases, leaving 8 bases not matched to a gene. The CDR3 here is CASRGQGWDNEQYF. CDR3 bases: TGTGCCAGCAGAGGACAGGGGTGGGACAACGAGCAGTACTTC.

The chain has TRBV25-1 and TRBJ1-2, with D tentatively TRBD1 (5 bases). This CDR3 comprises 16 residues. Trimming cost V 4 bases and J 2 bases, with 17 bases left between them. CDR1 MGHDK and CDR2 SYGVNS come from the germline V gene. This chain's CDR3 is CASSGQDTIVNYGYTF. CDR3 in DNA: TGTGCCAGCAGTGGGCAGGACACCATTGTGAACTATGGCTACACCTTC.